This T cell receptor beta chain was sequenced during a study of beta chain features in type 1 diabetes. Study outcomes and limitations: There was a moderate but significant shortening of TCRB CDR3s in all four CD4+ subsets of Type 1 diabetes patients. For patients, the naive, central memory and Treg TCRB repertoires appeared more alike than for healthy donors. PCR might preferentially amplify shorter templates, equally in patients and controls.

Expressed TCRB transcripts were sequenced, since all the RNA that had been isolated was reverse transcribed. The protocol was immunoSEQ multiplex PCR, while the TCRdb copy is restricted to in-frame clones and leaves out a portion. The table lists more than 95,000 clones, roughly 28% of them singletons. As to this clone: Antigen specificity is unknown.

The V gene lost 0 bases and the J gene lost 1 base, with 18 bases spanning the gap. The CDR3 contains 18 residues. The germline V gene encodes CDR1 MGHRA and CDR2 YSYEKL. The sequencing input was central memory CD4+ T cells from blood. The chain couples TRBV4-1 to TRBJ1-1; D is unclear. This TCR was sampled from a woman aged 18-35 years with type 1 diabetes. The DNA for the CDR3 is TGCGCCAGCAGCCAAGATCGGGATGGGGTGGGCGAGAACACTGAAGCTTTCTTT. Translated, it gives CASSQDRDGVGENTEAFF.